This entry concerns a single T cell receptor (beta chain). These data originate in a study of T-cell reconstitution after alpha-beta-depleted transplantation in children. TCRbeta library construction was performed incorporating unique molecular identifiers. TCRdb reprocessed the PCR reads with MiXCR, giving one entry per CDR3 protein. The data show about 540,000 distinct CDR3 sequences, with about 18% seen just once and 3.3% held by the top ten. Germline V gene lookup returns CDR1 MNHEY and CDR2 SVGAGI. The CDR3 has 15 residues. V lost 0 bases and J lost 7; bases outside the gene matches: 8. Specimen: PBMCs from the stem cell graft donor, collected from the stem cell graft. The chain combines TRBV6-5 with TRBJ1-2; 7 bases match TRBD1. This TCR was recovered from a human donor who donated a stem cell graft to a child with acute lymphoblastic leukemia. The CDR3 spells CASSYSYRQGAGYTF. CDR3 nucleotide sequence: TGTGCCAGCAGTTACTCTTATCGACAGGGTGCTGGCTACACCTTC.